This is a list of T cell receptor beta chains from one sample in a study of blood T cell repertoires in COVID-19. The method was immunoSEQ multiplex PCR; TCRdb's version includes in-frame clones alone and lacks a portion of them. The table includes 300,000 to 500,000 clones, around nine tenths detected once. Sequencing was performed on PBMCs or T cells enriched from blood (not recorded which). The receptors here all came from a woman between 25 and 40 years old with acute COVID-19. CDR3s include the opening cysteine and the closing phenylalanine or tryptophan. Fields, in order: V gene, J gene, D gene, clone size, CDR3 protein, CDR3 DNA. The D gene is left open where the match is weak. A row's size may be missing; if present it is once, few, many or a size class.

>TRBV10-2|TRBJ2-5|TRBD1|NA
CASLSRGGAVVIETQYF
TGCGCCAGCCTCTCTAGAGGGGGCGCAGTGGTTATAGAGACCCAGTACTTC
>TRBV19|TRBJ2-3|TRBD2|NA
CASSIVGGADTQYF
TGTGCCAGTAGTATAGTTGGGGGGGCAGATACGCAGTATTTT
>TRBV9|TRBJ1-6|NA|NA
CASSVDRNNSPLHF
TGTGCCAGCAGCGTCGACAGGAATAATTCACCCCTCCACTTT
>TRBV27|TRBJ1-2|NA|few
CASSGQKDPGYTF
TGTGCCAGCAGTGGACAGAAAGACCCTGGCTACACCTTC
>TRBV5-1|TRBJ2-1|TRBD2|NA
CASSSPSAGGEDEQFF
TGCGCCAGCAGCTCCCCCTCGGCGGGGGGCGAGGATGAGCAGTTCTTC
>TRBV24-1|TRBJ1-5|NA|once
CATSDSRGSAGNTPSNQPQHF
TGTGCCACCAGTGATTCAAGGGGGAGTGCCGGGAACACTCCAAGCAATCAGCCCCAGCATTTT
>TRBV7-3|TRBJ2-3|TRBD2|NA
CASSSSGGQTDTQYF
TGTGCCAGCAGCTCAAGCGGGGGGCAAACAGATACGCAGTATTTT
>TRBV5-5|TRBJ1-6|NA|NA
CASSVQGSMNSPLHF
TGTGCCAGCAGCGTCCAGGGGTCGATGAATTCACCCCTCCACTTT
>TRBV6-5|TRBJ2-2|TRBD2|once
CASSYIRTSVGGELFF
TGTGCCAGCAGTTACATACGGACTAGCGTAGGCGGGGAGCTGTTTTTT
>TRBV19|TRBJ2-7|TRBD2|once
CASSIAGGGFYEQYF
TGTGCCAGTAGTATTGCTGGCGGGGGTTTCTACGAGCAGTACTTC
>TRBV28|TRBJ2-2|NA|NA
CASKKTGQTTGELFF
TGTGCCAGCAAGAAAACCGGACAAACCACCGGGGAGCTGTTTTTT
>TRBV5-1|TRBJ1-2|NA|NA
CASSLDAAGAEGYGYTF
TGCGCCAGCAGCTTGGACGCCGCAGGGGCCGAGGGGTATGGCTACACCTTC
>TRBV4-3|TRBJ2-3|NA|few
CASSQGQEADTQYF
TGCGCCAGCAGCCAAGGACAGGAGGCCGATACGCAGTATTTT
>TRBV9|TRBJ2-1|TRBD2|NA
CASSVAAGVSYNEQFF
TGTGCCAGCAGCGTAGCTGCGGGGGTCTCCTACAATGAGCAGTTCTTC
>TRBV5-5|TRBJ2-5|NA|NA
CASNIAVKETQYF
TGTGCCAGCAACATAGCGGTAAAAGAGACCCAGTACTTC
>TRBV5-1|TRBJ1-3|TRBD1|NA
CASSLSTGGNTIYF
TGCGCCAGCAGCTTGTCGACAGGGGGGAACACCATATATTTT
>TRBV11-1|TRBJ2-7|TRBD1|once
CASSPGTDLSEQYF
TGTGCCAGCAGCCCCGGGACAGATCTAAGCGAGCAGTACTTC
>TRBV24-1|TRBJ1-5|NA|NA
CATTNREPSLGRNQPQHF
TGTGCCACCACTAACCGGGAACCCTCCTTGGGCCGCAATCAGCCCCAGCATTTT
>TRBV24-1|TRBJ1-2|NA|NA
CATSDPTGLGGYTF
TGTGCCACCAGTGACCCCACAGGGTTAGGTGGCTACACCTTC
>TRBV7-8|TRBJ2-4|NA|NA
CASSLESMAKNIQYF
TGTGCCAGCAGCTTAGAGAGCATGGCCAAAAACATTCAGTACTTC
>TRBV27|TRBJ2-7|NA|NA
CASRPRDSSYEQYF
TGTGCCAGCAGACCTCGGGACTCTTCCTACGAGCAGTACTTC
>TRBV4-2|TRBJ2-2|TRBD2|NA
CASSQERLAGASGELFF
TGTGCCAGCAGCCAAGAAAGGCTAGCGGGGGCGAGCGGGGAGCTGTTTTTT
>TRBV15|TRBJ1-5|TRBD1|NA
CATSRGDRGGNQPQHF
TGTGCCACCAGCAGAGGGGACAGGGGTGGTAATCAGCCCCAGCATTTT
>TRBV12-3/TRBV12-4|TRBJ1-3|NA|NA
CASSRAGNTIYF
TGTGCCAGCTCCCGAGCGGGAAACACCATATATTTT
>TRBV29-1|TRBJ1-5|NA|NA
CSAKVGGDQPQHF
TGCAGCGCTAAGGTCGGGGGGGATCAGCCCCAGCATTTT
>TRBV24-1|TRBJ2-3|TRBD2|NA
CATSDPGGAGYTQYF
TGTGCCACCAGTGATCCCGGCGGAGCGGGGTATACGCAGTATTTT
>TRBV7-9|TRBJ1-3|NA|NA
CASSLGRTELSGNTIYF
TGTGCCAGCAGCTTAGGGCGGACAGAGCTCTCTGGAAACACCATATATTTT
>TRBV7-2|TRBJ1-1|TRBD1|NA
CASSLTGTGGTEAFF
TGTGCCAGCAGCTTAACTGGGACAGGGGGCACTGAAGCTTTCTTT
>TRBV5-5|TRBJ1-1|NA|NA
CASSVHQGLEYTEAFF
TGTGCCAGCAGCGTCCATCAGGGGTTGGAGTACACTGAAGCTTTCTTT
>TRBV5-8|TRBJ1-4|NA|NA
CASSPGRPATNEKLFF
TGTGCCAGCAGCCCGGGTCGCCCTGCAACTAATGAAAAACTGTTTTTT
>TRBV24-1|TRBJ1-3|NA|NA
CATSLTGLDGNTIYF
TGTGCCACCAGCCTGACAGGTTTGGACGGAAACACCATATATTTT
>TRBV29-1|TRBJ2-7|NA|NA
CSVEESYSEHQYF
TGCAGCGTTGAAGAGTCGTACTCGGAGCACCAGTACTTC
>TRBV27|TRBJ2-7|NA|NA
CASSSLYEQYF
TGTGCCAGCAGTTCCCTTTACGAGCAGTACTTC
>TRBV27|TRBJ1-6|NA|NA
CASSLTDLLHF
TGTGCCAGCAGTTTAACAGACCTCCTCCACTTT
>TRBV7-2|TRBJ2-3|TRBD2|NA
CASSSRLSGADTQYF
TGTGCCAGCAGCTCCCGCCTTAGCGGGGCGGATACGCAGTATTTT
>TRBV7-6|TRBJ2-7|NA|NA
CASSLDFLGEQYF
TGTGCCAGCAGCTTGGACTTCTTAGGCGAGCAGTACTTC
>TRBV5-1|TRBJ2-3|NA|once
CASSLGGGFDWDTQYF
TGCGCCAGCAGCTTGGGTGGGGGCTTCGATTGGGATACGCAGTATTTT
>TRBV9|TRBJ1-2|NA|NA
CASSVRPHNWDSKGGYTF
TGTGCCAGCAGCGTTCGCCCACATAATTGGGACTCAAAGGGGGGCTACACCTTC
>TRBV6-2/TRBV6-3|TRBJ1-4|TRBD1|NA
CASSYDRAANEKLFF
TGTGCCAGCAGTTACGACAGGGCGGCTAATGAAAAACTGTTTTTT
>TRBV24-1|TRBJ1-1|TRBD1|NA
CATGRTGATEAFF
TGTGCCACCGGACGGACAGGGGCCACTGAAGCTTTCTTT
>TRBV19|TRBJ2-3|TRBD2|NA
CASSVRRLAGGLADTQYF
TGTGCCAGTAGTGTCCGCCGCCTAGCGGGGGGGCTTGCAGATACGCAGTATTTT
>TRBV9|TRBJ2-7|NA|NA
CASSALQVSYEQYF
TGTGCCAGCAGCGCCCTACAGGTTTCCTACGAGCAGTACTTC
>TRBV29-1|TRBJ2-2|NA|NA
CSVEVQDRNTGELFF
TGCAGCGTTGAGGTTCAGGACAGGAACACCGGGGAGCTGTTTTTT
>TRBV5-1|TRBJ1-1|NA|NA
CASSLNGEMNTEAFF
TGCGCCAGCAGCTTGAATGGGGAGATGAACACTGAAGCTTTCTTT
>TRBV10-3|TRBJ2-7|TRBD1|NA
CAISGAMGQGLYEQYF
TGTGCCATCAGTGGAGCTATGGGACAGGGGCTGTACGAGCAGTACTTC
>TRBV6-1|TRBJ2-7|TRBD1|NA
CASSEAGQALEQYF
TGTGCCAGCAGTGAAGCTGGACAGGCCCTCGAGCAGTACTTC
>TRBV19|TRBJ2-5|NA|NA
CASSEGHGGETQYF
TGTGCCAGTAGTGAGGGACATGGCGGAGAGACCCAGTACTTC
>TRBV11-3|TRBJ2-5|TRBD2|NA
CASSTGGGAAPSQETQYF
TGTGCCAGCAGCACGGGGGGTGGGGCAGCGCCTTCTCAAGAGACCCAGTACTTC
>TRBV28|TRBJ1-5|TRBD1|NA
CASTLKFRVGDRVGNQPQHF
TGTGCCAGCACCTTGAAGTTCCGGGTAGGGGACAGGGTTGGCAATCAGCCCCAGCATTTT
>TRBV3-1/TRBV3-2|TRBJ1-6|NA|NA
CASSPVRSPITSPLHF
TGTGCCAGCAGCCCGGTGAGATCTCCGATAACTTCACCCCTCCACTTT
>TRBV7-9|TRBJ2-7|TRBD1|NA
CASSAQTGPYEQYF
TGTGCCAGCAGCGCACAGACAGGGCCCTACGAGCAGTACTTC
>TRBV11-3|TRBJ2-3|TRBD1|NA
CASSPRQGGGHTQYF
TGTGCCAGCAGCCCGCGACAGGGTGGGGGACATACGCAGTATTTT
>TRBV19|TRBJ2-7|TRBD2|NA
CASNVGGGVLNEQYF
TGTGCCAGTAACGTCGGCGGGGGGGTCCTTAACGAGCAGTACTTC
>TRBV27|TRBJ1-1|NA|NA
CASKRGLNTEAFF
TGTGCCAGCAAGAGAGGGTTGAACACTGAAGCTTTCTTT
>TRBV5-6|TRBJ2-7|TRBD1|NA
CASSPAGTGDSYEQYF
TGTGCCAGCAGCCCAGCCGGGACAGGGGACTCCTACGAGCAGTACTTC
>TRBV2|TRBJ1-2|TRBD1|NA
CASLHGTANYGYTF
TGTGCCAGCCTCCACGGGACAGCTAACTATGGCTACACCTTC
>TRBV6-2/TRBV6-3|TRBJ1-2|NA|NA
CASSSGPHRENYGYTF
TGTGCCAGCAGTTCGGGACCCCATCGGGAGAACTATGGCTACACCTTC
>TRBV21-1|TRBJ2-2|NA|NA
CASSKGEGATGELFF
TGTGCCAGCAGCAAAGGAGAAGGGGCTACCGGGGAGCTGTTTTTT
>TRBV5-4|TRBJ2-2|TRBD2|few
CASSLSERGGLNTGELFF
TGTGCCAGCAGCTTGTCGGAGCGGGGGGGCCTGAACACCGGGGAGCTGTTTTTT
>TRBV27|TRBJ1-6|NA|few
CASSPQGAQNSPLHF
TGTGCCAGCTCGCCCCAGGGTGCGCAGAATTCACCCCTCCACTTT